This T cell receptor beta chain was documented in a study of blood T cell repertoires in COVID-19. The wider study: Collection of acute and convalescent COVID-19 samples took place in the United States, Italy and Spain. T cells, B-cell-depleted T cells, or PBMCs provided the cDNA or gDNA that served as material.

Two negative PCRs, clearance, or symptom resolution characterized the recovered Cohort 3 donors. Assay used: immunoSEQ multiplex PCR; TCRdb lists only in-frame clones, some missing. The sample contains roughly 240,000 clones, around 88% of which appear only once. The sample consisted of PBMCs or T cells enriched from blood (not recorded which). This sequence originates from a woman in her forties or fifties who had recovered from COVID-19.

CDR3 coding DNA: TGTGCCAGCAGCCGAGGACAGGGTAACTATGGCTACACCTTC. Its protein is CASSRGQGNYGYTF. The rearrangement links TRBV11-1 to TRBJ1-2, with TRBD1 matching over 8 bases. This CDR3 comprises 14 residues. Germline lookup yields CDR1 SGHAT and CDR2 FQDESV (reference sequence). The V gene end was trimmed by 5 bases and the J gene end by 1 base; junction bases not matched to a gene: 3. The whole variable domain, remainder taken from reference TRBV11-1 and TRBJ1-2, is EAEVAQSPRYKITEKSQAVAFWCDPISGHATLYWYRQILGQGPELLVQFQDESVVDDSQLPKDRFSAERLKGVDSTLKIQPAELGDSAMYLCASSRGQGNYGYTFGSGTRLTVV.